The next 22 T cell receptor beta chains were all read from a single sample in a study of T cell changes during pregnancy in multiple sclerosis. Assay: immunoSEQ multiplex PCR; the TCRdb copy retains only in-frame clones and omits some. The sample lists tens of thousands of clones; approximately 92% were seen once. Sequenced material: peripheral blood, taken in the third trimester of pregnancy. The receptors were sampled from a female donor in good health, enrolled as a control in a pregnancy study.

The genes are TRBV11-2 and TRBJ2-3; D is undetermined. The CDR3 consists of 13 residues. Trimming took 7 bases from V and 0 from J, leaving 8 bases between them. Germline V lookup: CDR1 SGHAT, CDR2 FQNNGV. The CDR3 reads CASTKSSTDTQYF. The DNA of the CDR3 is TGTGCCAGCACCAAGAGTAGCACAGATACGCAGTATTTT.

V is TRBV27 and J is TRBJ1-2, with 9 nucleotides matching TRBD1. V shed 5 bases and J 8 bases; nucleotides not matched to a gene: 15. This CDR3 contains 16 residues. CDR1 is MNHEY, CDR2 SMNVEV, per germline (reference sequence). The CDR3 loop reads CASSPQQGAPFRGYTF. DNA of the CDR3: TGTGCCAGCAGTCCACAACAGGGGGCGCCTTTTAGGGGCTACACCTTC.

This chain links TRBV7-9 with TRBJ1-2, with 9 bases fitting TRBD1. V dropped 6 bases and J dropped 4; count of bases not matched to a gene: 9. Per the germline V gene, CDR1 is SEHNR and CDR2 is FQNEAQ (reference sequence). The CDR3 loop spans 15 amino acids. The CDR3 DNA sequence: TGTGCCAGCAGTGAAGAACAGGGGGCATTCTATGGCTACACCTTC. It yields the protein CASSEEQGAFYGYTF.

The chain carries TRBV7-4 and TRBJ2-7; perhaps TRBD1 as D (7 bases). V shed 3 bases and J shed 2 bases, with 29 bases lying between them. Germline assignment: CDR1 SGHVT and CDR2 SQSDAQ. The CDR3 totals 20 residues. CDR3 DNA sequence: TGTGCCAGCAGCTTCGTCCCCGCGGGACAGTTTAAAAGAAAGCCCTACGAGCAGTACTTC. This gives the protein CASSFVPAGQFKRKPYEQYF.

The chain carries TRBV15 and TRBJ1-2; unclear D gene. CDR1 and CDR2 from the germline V gene are LNHNV and YYDKDF (reference sequence). V dropped 0 bases and J dropped 2 bases, with 7 bases sitting between them. This CDR3 region has 14 residues. In DNA form, the CDR3 reads TGTGCCACCAGCAGAGATACGGTGAACTATGGCTACACCTTC. Protein: CATSRDTVNYGYTF. The complete variable domain, with remaining parts taken from reference TRBV15 and TRBJ1-2, reads DAMVIQNPRYQVTQFGKPVTLSCSQTLNHNVMYWYQQKSSQAPKLLFHYYDKDFNNEADTPDNFQSRRPNTSFCFLDIRSPGLGDTAMYLCATSRDTVNYGYTFGSGTRLTVV.

The chain has TRBV5-4 and TRBJ2-5, with 8 bases identical to TRBD2. From germline, CDR1 is SGHNT and CDR2 YYREEE (reference sequence). The J segment lost 5 bases and the V segment lost 4 bases, leaving 10 bases of the junction unmatched. The CDR3 sequence is 15 residues long. CDR3 coding DNA: TGTGCCAGCAGCAAAGCCGGGACTAGGGGGGAGACCCAGTACTTC. This translates into CASSKAGTRGETQYF.

This chain uses TRBV6-1 with TRBJ2-7, with unresolved D. V was clipped by 2 bases and J by 2 bases, with 13 bases between them. CDR1 is MNHNS and CDR2 is SASEGT in the germline V gene. This CDR3 comprises 15 residues. The CDR3 DNA sequence: TGTGCCAGCAGTGAAAATTTTGGAGTTACCTACGAGCAGTACTTC. This gives the protein CASSENFGVTYEQYF.

J is TRBJ1-1 and V is TRBV9; D not certain. CDR1 and CDR2 from the germline V gene are SGDLS and YYNGEE. The CDR3 runs to 13 residues. V lost 2 bases and J 6 bases, leaving 11 bases between the germline ends. The CDR3 bases are TGTGCCAGCAGCGTGGTGGGCAACCCTGAAGCTTTCTTT. The encoded protein is CASSVVGNPEAFF. The full variable domain, rest sourced from reference TRBV9 and TRBJ1-1, is DSGVTQTPKHLITATGQRVTLRCSPRSGDLSVYWYQQSLDQGLQFLIQYYNGEERAKGNILERFSAQQFPDLHSELNLSSLELGDSALYFCASSVVGNPEAFFGQGTRLTVV.

This chain uses TRBV30 with TRBJ2-5, with D perhaps matching TRBD2 (5 bases). The germline V gene has CDR1 GTSNPN and CDR2 SVGIG (reference sequence). Trimming left V 3 bases short and J 6 bases short, with 11 bases between. The CDR3 is made up of 12 amino acids. The CDR3 reads CAWRGSGKTQYF. The CDR3 DNA sequence: TGTGCCTGGAGGGGATCGGGGAAGACCCAGTACTTC. Full variable domain (missing parts from reference TRBV30 and TRBJ2-5): SQTIHQWPATLVQPVGSPLSLECTVEGTSNPNLYWYRQAAGRGLQLLFYSVGIGQISSEVPQNLSASRPQDRQFILSSKKLLLSDSGFYLCAWRGSGKTQYFGPGTRLLVL.

This clone was observed a single time. The rearrangement joins TRBV18 to TRBJ2-6; D call uncertain. Germline V gene data show CDR1 as KGHSH and CDR2 as LQKENI. The V end was cut by 3 bases, the J end by 2 bases, with 8 bases between. This CDR3 has 15 amino acids. The CDR3 bases are TGTGCCAGCTCACCTCCAGGCACTGGGGCCAACGTCCTGACTTTC. Protein: CASSPPGTGANVLTF.

The V call is TRBV5-1, the J call TRBJ1-2, with 9 positions matching TRBD1. This CDR3 is built from 15 residues. With V trimmed by 0 bases and J by 6 bases, 6 bases remained unmatched. Germline-derived CDR1 and CDR2 are SGHRS and YFSETQ. The CDR3 loop reads CASSLATGGIDGYTF. CDR3 DNA: TGCGCCAGCAGCTTGGCCACAGGGGGCATCGATGGCTACACCTTC. The complete variable domain, with remaining parts taken from reference TRBV5-1 and TRBJ1-2, reads KAGVTQTPRYLIKTRGQQVTLSCSPISGHRSVSWYQQTPGQGLQFLFEYFSETQRNKGNFPGRFSGRQFSNSRSEMNVSTLELGDSALYLCASSLATGGIDGYTFGSGTRLTVV.

V is TRBV5-1 and J is TRBJ1-1; D not resolved. CDR1 and CDR2 (germline): SGHRS, YFSETQ. This CDR3 comprises 14 residues. V was shortened by 2 bases and J by 4 bases, with 12 bases between the two germline ends. CDR3 coding DNA: TGCGCCAGCAGCTTAAGCGGACTGGCCACTGAAGCTTTCTTT. Translated: CASSLSGLATEAFF.

The rearrangement uses TRBV4-1 and TRBJ2-1, with 7 nucleotides matching TRBD2. J gave up 6 bases and V 2 bases, and 10 bases lay outside the gene matches. The CDR3 loop spans 16 amino acids. CDR1 is MGHRA and CDR2 is YSYEKL in the germline V gene. CDR3 sequence reads: CASSQSLGGGSNEQFF. CDR3 DNA sequence: TGCGCCAGCAGCCAATCCCTTGGGGGGGGGAGCAATGAGCAGTTCTTC.

V usage is TRBV7-9 and J usage is TRBJ1-1; 9 bases are shared with TRBD1. The CDR3 runs to 16 residues. V lost 3 bases to trimming and J lost 2 bases; unmatched junction nucleotides: 7. The V gene's germline CDR1 is SEHNR and CDR2 FQNEAQ (reference sequence). The CDR3 nucleotides are TGTGCCAGCAGCTTGGGGACAGGGCGACTAAACACTGAAGCTTTCTTT. This translates into CASSLGTGRLNTEAFF.

The chain employs TRBV7-9 and TRBJ1-2; D not resolved. Germline CDR1 reads SEHNR; CDR2 reads FQNEAQ (reference sequence). V was clipped by 6 bases and J by 2 bases, with 16 bases between them. The CDR3 is made up of 15 amino acids. The CDR3 DNA follows: TGTGCCAGCAGTCTAGATACCCCAAGGAACTATGGCTACACCTTC. Its protein product is CASSLDTPRNYGYTF.

The gene calls are TRBV6-5 and TRBJ1-1; TRBD1 is a possible D gene (5 bases). The germline CDR1 and CDR2 sequences are MNHEY and SVGAGI. The CDR3 has 13 amino acids. The ends were cut back, 0 bases at V and 9 bases at J, with 11 bases in the middle. The CDR3 is CASSYSEGLKAFF. CDR3 nucleotide sequence: TGTGCCAGCAGTTACTCAGAGGGACTGAAAGCTTTCTTT.

This clone was detected only once. The V call is TRBV6-1, the J call TRBJ1-1, with 10 bases matching TRBD1. The trim removed 7 bases at V and 5 bases at J, leaving 7 bases unmatched. Germline CDR1 and CDR2: MNHNS and SASEGT. This CDR3 comprises 14 residues. The CDR3 DNA reads as TGTGCCAGCACCCGGGACAGGGGTAGGACTGAAGCTTTCTTT. This translates into CASTRDRGRTEAFF.

The chain couples TRBV7-9 to TRBJ1-1; the D gene is possibly TRBD1 (6 bases). The CDR3 has 14 residues. Germline assignment: CDR1 SEHNR and CDR2 FQNEAQ (reference sequence). Trimming stripped 1 base from V and 3 bases from J, with 9 bases between. The CDR3 loop is CASSLVRGDTEAFF. The DNA of the CDR3 is TGTGCCAGCAGCTTAGTCAGGGGCGACACTGAAGCTTTCTTT.

This chain connects TRBV19 to TRBJ1-2, with 7 bases that match TRBD1. There are 11 residues in the CDR3. J lost 10 bases, V lost 10 bases, and 9 bases had no gene match. From germline, CDR1 is LNHDA and CDR2 SQIVND (reference sequence). The chain's CDR3 is CATTRTGAYTF. For the CDR3, the DNA is TGTGCCACCACACGGACAGGAGCCTACACCTTC.

As DNA, the CDR3 is TGTGCCAGCAGCCCTATCCCGGGGAGGGGCACAGATACGCAGTATTTT. Translated: CASSPIPGRGTDTQYF. The chain links TRBV14 to TRBJ2-3; TRBD2 aligns across 7 bases. This CDR3 is 16 amino acids long. The V segment lost 4 bases and the J segment 1 base; nucleotides outside the gene matches: 8. Germline lookup yields CDR1 SGHDN and CDR2 FVKESK.

V usage is TRBV27 and J usage is TRBJ1-3, with a possible D match to TRBD1 (5 bases). The CDR3 loop spans 15 amino acids. With 7 bases removed from V and 4 bases from J, the gap between germline ends came to 17 bases. Germline V lookup: CDR1 MNHEY, CDR2 SMNVEV (reference sequence). CDR3 nucleotide sequence: TGTGCCAGCATTCTCCCCAGGGTGGCGGGAAACACCATATATTTT. Its protein product is CASILPRVAGNTIYF.

The genes are TRBV6-1 and TRBJ2-5; 7 bases map to TRBD1. Germline V gene lookup returns CDR1 MNHNS and CDR2 SASEGT. CDR3 length: 19 residues. The V segment lost 1 base and the J segment 4 bases; nucleotides outside the gene matches: 18. The CDR3 loop reads CASSEEGASRKGASETQYF. CDR3 nucleotide sequence: TGTGCCAGCAGTGAAGAAGGGGCTAGCCGGAAGGGGGCTTCAGAGACCCAGTACTTC.